This TCR beta chain was captured by sequencing in a study of beta chain features in type 1 diabetes (dated by TCRdb to between 2018 and 2020). Study-wide context: Mean age, gender distribution, total cell number and subset yield were not different between patients and healthy donors. A total of 100 million to 110 million sorted cells were examined across all samples, and a strong correlation was observed between cell number per subset and RNA yield. The study compared the TCRB repertoires of sorted circulating CD4+ T cell subsets in recently diagnosed type 1 diabetes patients with those in matched healthy donors. Whereas all 30 or so donors provided naive and central memory subsets, regulatory and stem cell-like memory subsets were isolated from just 8 patients and roughly 8 healthy donors.

A single peripheral blood draw of about 120 mL on average was collected from each donor into heparinised tubes. Using a panel that included CD45RO, CCR7, CD25, CD127, CD95 and CD27, naive, central memory, regulatory and stem cell-like memory CD4+ T cells were sorted on a BD FACSAria II. All sorted populations exceeded 95% purity. PBMCs were isolated right away by Lymphoprep density gradient centrifugation and were stained directly, without culture. Samples were stained and sorted in pairs, with one healthy donor and one patient per experiment, so that batch effects were minimized. Points the paper makes about the study in general: Naive, central memory and regulatory TCRB repertoires appeared more similar among patients than among healthy donors. Because the HLA sub-analyses included only small numbers of individuals, any influence of HLA type on TCRB rearrangement was left unresolved. Sequencing cDNA rather than genomic DNA could over-represent highly expressing activated cells, although activation and CD3 levels did not differ between groups. PCR may preferentially amplify shorter templates, but because patient and control samples were amplified and corrected together, any resulting skew would affect both groups equally. Type 1 diabetes patients showed a moderate but significant shortening of TCRB CDR3 length in all four CD4+ subsets. At VDJ recombination sites, patients with type 1 diabetes made fewer insertions and deleted more nucleotides, a pattern implying thymic rearrangement abnormalities.

From the cysteine up to the phenylalanine, the CDR3 has a length of 13 residues. Only the CDR3 DNA stays, 39 bases, in frame from base 1. The CDR1 and CDR2 encoded by the germline V gene (reference sequence) are WNHNN and SYGVQD. The germline ends are 11 bases apart after V is trimmed by 3 bases and J by 8 bases. This clone was counted at least ten times. Its antigen specificity is not known. Base qualities are not at hand, and no much larger clone is one base apart. The entire amount of isolated RNA was reverse transcribed using the High Capacity cDNA Reverse Transcription Kit, so the sequenced TCRB transcripts were expressed ones. Deep immunoSEQ sequencing was applied to naive, central memory and regulatory T cell samples, giving an average of roughly 3.6 million total reads per sample. Sorted cells were lysed in RLT buffer, and RNA was extracted using DNase-treated RNeasy Micro or Mini kits according to cell number. To prevent cross-contamination, each cell subset was processed individually, whereas patient and healthy donor samples were processed jointly. TCRB sequences were amplified from cDNA with the immunoSEQ multiplex PCR, producing 87-bp fragments spanning the CDR3 region. Amplicons were sequenced on the Illumina HiSeq platform. In the source study's methods: Synthetic template baselines were used to correct PCR bias computationally, reads within Hamming distance 2 were collapsed together, and singletons that could not be merged were discarded. Reads were aligned against IMGT so that V, D and J genes, CDR3 length and insertions or deletions at six rearrangement sites could be assigned. Clonotype counts were normalized to sorted cell number within each subset before computing true diversity and Gini coefficients with the tcR R package. The overlap coefficient, calculated on TCRB nucleotide sequences, was used to quantify repertoire sharing. TCRdb carries this immuneACCESS record with in-frame sequences only. Its versions omit some clonotypes, under half of them owing to an unresolved V gene in the studies checked, with the rest unexplained. That table is the source of V, J and clone size, and D and trimming were worked out from the DNA. This sample has about 120,000 clones in its table, and approximately 15% of those were observed once. In total, the top ten clones hold 2% to 3% of the sample.

The sample comprised central memory CD4+ T cells from blood. The rearranged chain carries TRBV10-1 and TRBJ2-1; the D gene is unclear. The sequence derives from a man in his late teens or twenties with type 1 diabetes. In nucleotides, the sequence is TGCGCCAGCAGTGACTTAGCACCCCATGAGCAGTTCTTC. Translated, this is CASSDLAPHEQFF.